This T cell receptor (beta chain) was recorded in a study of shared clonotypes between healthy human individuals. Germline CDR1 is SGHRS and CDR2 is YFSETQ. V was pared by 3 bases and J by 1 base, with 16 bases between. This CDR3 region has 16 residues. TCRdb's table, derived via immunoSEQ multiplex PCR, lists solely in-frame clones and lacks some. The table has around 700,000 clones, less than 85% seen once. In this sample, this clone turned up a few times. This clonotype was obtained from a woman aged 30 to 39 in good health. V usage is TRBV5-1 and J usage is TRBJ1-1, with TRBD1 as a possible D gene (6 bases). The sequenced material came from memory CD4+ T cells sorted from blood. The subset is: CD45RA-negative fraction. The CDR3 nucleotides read TGCGCCAGCAGCTCGGGATCGGACAGAAGGAACACTGAAGCTTTCTTT. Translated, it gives CASSSGSDRRNTEAFF.